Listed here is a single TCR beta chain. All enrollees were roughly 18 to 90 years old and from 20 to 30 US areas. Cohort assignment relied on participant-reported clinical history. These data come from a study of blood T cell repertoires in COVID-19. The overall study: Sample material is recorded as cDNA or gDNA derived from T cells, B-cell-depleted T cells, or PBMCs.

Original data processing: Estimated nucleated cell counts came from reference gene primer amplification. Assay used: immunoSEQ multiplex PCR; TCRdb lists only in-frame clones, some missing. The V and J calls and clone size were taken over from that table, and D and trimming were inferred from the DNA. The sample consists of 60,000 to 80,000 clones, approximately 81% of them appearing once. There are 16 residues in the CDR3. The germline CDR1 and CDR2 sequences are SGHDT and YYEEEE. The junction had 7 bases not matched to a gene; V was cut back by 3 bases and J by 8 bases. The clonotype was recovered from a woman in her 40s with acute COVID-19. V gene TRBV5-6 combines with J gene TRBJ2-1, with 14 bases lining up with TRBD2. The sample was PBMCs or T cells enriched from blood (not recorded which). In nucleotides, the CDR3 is TGTGCCAGCAGCTGGGGGGGACTAGCGGGAGCCCATGAGCAGTTCTTC. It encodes CASSWGGLAGAHEQFF.